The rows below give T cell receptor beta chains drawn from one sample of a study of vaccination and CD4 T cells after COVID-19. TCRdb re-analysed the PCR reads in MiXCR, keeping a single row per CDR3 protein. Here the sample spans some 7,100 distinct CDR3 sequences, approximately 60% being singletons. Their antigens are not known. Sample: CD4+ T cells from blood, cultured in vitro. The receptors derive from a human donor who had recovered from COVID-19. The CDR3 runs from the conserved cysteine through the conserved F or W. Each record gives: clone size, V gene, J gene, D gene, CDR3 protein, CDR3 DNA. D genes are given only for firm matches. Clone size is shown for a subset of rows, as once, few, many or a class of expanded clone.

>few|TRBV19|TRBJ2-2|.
CASSRDMVSGELFF
TGTGCCAGTTCCCGGGACATGGTCTCCGGGGAGCTGTTTTTT
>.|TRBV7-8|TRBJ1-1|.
CASSLEYGGSEAFF
TGTGCCAGCAGCTTAGAATACGGGGGAAGTGAAGCTTTCTTT
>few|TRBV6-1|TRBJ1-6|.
CASKVSYNSPLHF
TGTGCCAGCAAGGTCTCCTATAATTCACCCCTCCACTTT
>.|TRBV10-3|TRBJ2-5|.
CAISGQQETRAETQYF
TGTGCCATCAGTGGTCAACAAGAAACTAGGGCCGAGACCCAGTACTTC
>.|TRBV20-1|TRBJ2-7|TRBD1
CSARQGVLRDRSYEQYF
TGCAGTGCTAGGCAGGGCGTTCTCCGGGACAGATCCTACGAGCAGTACTTC
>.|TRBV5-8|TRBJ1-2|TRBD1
CASSFITGQGHGYTF
TGTGCCAGCAGCTTCATAACGGGACAGGGACATGGCTACACCTTC
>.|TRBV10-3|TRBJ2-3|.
CAISESGDDSDTQYF
TGTGCCATCAGTGAGTCAGGAGACGACTCAGATACGCAGTATTTT
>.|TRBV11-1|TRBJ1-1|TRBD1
CASSRSRGRNTEAFF
TGTGCCAGCAGCCGTAGCAGGGGGCGGAACACTGAAGCTTTCTTT
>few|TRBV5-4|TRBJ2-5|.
CASSLISDETQYF
TGTGCCAGCAGCTTAATCAGCGATGAGACCCAGTACTTC
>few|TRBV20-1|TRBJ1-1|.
CSAFTGTGSTEAFF
TGCAGTGCATTCACAGGGACGGGCAGCACTGAAGCTTTCTTT
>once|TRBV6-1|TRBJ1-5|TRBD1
CASRDRGQPQHF
TGTGCCAGCAGGGACAGGGGACAGCCCCAGCATTTT
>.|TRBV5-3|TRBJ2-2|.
CARSLMKGANHDNTGELFF
TGTGCCAGAAGCTTGATGAAAGGGGCCAATCACGACAACACCGGGGAGCTGTTTTTT
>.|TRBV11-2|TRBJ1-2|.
CASNDRSSRGYTF
TGTGCCAGCAACGACAGGTCCTCAAGGGGCTACACCTTC
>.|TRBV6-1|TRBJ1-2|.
CAISDPATYGYTF
TGTGCCATCAGTGACCCGGCTACCTATGGCTACACCTTC
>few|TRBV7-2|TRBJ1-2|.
CASSLGPGNGYTF
TGTGCCAGCAGCTTAGGACCGGGGAATGGCTACACCTTC
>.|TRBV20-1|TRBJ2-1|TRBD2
CSALHWTSGYNEQFF
TGCAGTGCATTGCATTGGACTAGCGGGTACAATGAGCAGTTCTTC
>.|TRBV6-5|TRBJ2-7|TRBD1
CASRYRDRAYEQYF
TGTGCCAGCAGATACCGGGACAGGGCCTACGAGCAGTACTTC
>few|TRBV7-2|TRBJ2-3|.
CASSLDVDTDTQYF
TGTGCCAGCAGCTTAGACGTAGACACAGATACGCAGTATTTT
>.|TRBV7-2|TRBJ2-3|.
CASSLKADPTTDTQYF
TGTGCCAGCAGCTTAAAAGCGGACCCAACCACAGATACGCAGTATTTT
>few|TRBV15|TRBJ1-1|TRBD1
CATSGDRGRAFF
TGTGCCACCAGCGGAGACAGGGGAAGAGCTTTCTTT
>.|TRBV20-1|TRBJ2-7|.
CSADAAQGSHEQYF
TGCAGTGCTGATGCCGCGCAGGGGAGCCACGAGCAGTACTTC
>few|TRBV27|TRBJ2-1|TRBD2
CASSQTSGSYNEQFF
TGTGCCAGCAGCCAAACTAGCGGGAGTTACAATGAGCAGTTCTTC
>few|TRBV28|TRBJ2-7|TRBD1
CASSPTGVVPYEQYF
TGTGCCAGCAGTCCCACAGGGGTAGTCCCGTACGAGCAGTACTTC
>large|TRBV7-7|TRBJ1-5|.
CASSLLRTFSNQPQHF
TGTGCCAGCAGCTTATTACGGACTTTCAGCAATCAGCCCCAGCATTTT
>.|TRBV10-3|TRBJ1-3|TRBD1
CAISEPDRVGNTIYF
TGTGCCATCAGTGAGCCGGACAGGGTCGGCAACACCATATATTTT
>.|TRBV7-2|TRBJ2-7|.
CASRAVEVSSYEQYF
TGTGCCAGCAGGGCGGTAGAGGTATCCTCCTACGAGCAGTACTTC
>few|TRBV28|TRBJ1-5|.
CASQRGGDGNQPQHF
TGTGCCAGTCAAAGGGGAGGGGATGGCAATCAGCCCCAGCATTTT
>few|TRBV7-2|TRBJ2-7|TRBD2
CASSLRGTSGKSYEQYF
TGTGCCAGCAGCTTACGGGGGACTAGCGGGAAGTCGTACGAGCAGTACTTC
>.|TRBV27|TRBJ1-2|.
CASSFSRVIGYTF
TGTGCCAGCAGTTTTTCCAGGGTGATTGGCTACACCTTC
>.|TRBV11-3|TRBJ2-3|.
CASSLEAVSTDTQYF
TGTGCCAGCAGCTTAGAGGCAGTTAGCACAGATACGCAGTATTTT
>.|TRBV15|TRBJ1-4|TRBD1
CATSRDDRDDEKLFF
TGTGCCACCAGCAGAGATGACAGGGATGATGAAAAACTGTTTTTT
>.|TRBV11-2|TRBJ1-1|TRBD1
CASSSIRGIVAFF
TGTGCCAGCAGCTCTATCAGGGGGATTGTGGCTTTCTTT
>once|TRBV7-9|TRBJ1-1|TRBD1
CASSSTRDSQQDTEAFF
TGTGCCAGCAGCTCTACTAGGGACAGTCAACAAGACACTGAAGCTTTCTTT
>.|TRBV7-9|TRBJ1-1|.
CASSVDSEAFF
TGTGCCAGCAGCGTAGACAGTGAAGCTTTCTTT
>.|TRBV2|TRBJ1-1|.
CASRGGYGGENTEAFF
TGTGCCAGTAGGGGAGGATACGGAGGAGAGAACACTGAAGCTTTCTTT
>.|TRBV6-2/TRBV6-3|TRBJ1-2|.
CASSYIYGYTF
TGTGCCAGCAGTTACATCTATGGCTACACCTTC
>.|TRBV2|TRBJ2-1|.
CASRGSVGQFF
TGTGCCAGCAGGGGGTCGGTAGGGCAGTTCTTC
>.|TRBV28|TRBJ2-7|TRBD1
CASSLQGAYYEQYF
TGTGCCAGCAGTTTACAGGGGGCTTACTACGAGCAGTACTTC
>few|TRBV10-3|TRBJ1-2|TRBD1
CAISGTGSGYTF
TGTGCCATCAGTGGGACAGGGAGCGGCTACACCTTC
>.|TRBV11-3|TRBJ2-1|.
CASSDRRDGYNEQFF
TGTGCCAGCAGCGACCGCCGGGACGGCTACAATGAGCAGTTCTTC
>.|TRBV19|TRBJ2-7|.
CASSSRPSYEQYF
TGTGCCAGTAGTAGCCGACCGTCCTACGAGCAGTACTTC
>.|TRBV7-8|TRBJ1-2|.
CASSLDLFYGYTF
TGTGCCAGCAGCTTAGATCTGTTTTATGGCTACACCTTC
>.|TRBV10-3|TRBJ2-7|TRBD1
CAISEDTGDGYEQYF
TGTGCCATCAGTGAGGACACAGGGGATGGCTACGAGCAGTACTTC